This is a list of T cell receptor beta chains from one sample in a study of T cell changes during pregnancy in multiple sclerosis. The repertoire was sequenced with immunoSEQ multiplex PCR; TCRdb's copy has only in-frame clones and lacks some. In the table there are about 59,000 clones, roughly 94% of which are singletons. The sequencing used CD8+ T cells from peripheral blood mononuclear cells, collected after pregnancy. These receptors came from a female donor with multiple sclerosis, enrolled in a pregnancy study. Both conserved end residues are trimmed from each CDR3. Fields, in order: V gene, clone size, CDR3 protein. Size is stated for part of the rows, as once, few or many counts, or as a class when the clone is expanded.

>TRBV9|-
ASNDAGLAGGNTGELF
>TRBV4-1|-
ASSLFGTDQETQY
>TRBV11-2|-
ASSPGGTLVPGELF
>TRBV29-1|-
SVEPRHNEQF
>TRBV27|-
ASRMGQGFTGELF
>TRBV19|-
ASNPSGTGNEQF
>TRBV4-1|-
ASSQDLSGTENQPQH
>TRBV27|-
ASSLWTSTDNGQF
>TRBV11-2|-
ASSFWTGESGELF
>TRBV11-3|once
ASSLRVWGSSGSRADTQY
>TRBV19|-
ASSFGGQYNGYT
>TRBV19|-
ASSIRRGYGYT
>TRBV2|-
ASSDEAGGYNEQF
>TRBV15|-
ATSRGHRGADEKLF
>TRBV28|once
ASEGAVSYEQY
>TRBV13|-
ASSLTGMYGYT
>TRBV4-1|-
ASSQVLPIQGTDTQY
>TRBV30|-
AWSGASGREF
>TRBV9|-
ASSDPFVGRGYGYT
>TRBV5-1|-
ASSLTKTGELF
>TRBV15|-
ATGPGQGPPFSNQPQH
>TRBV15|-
ATSRDRAPSSGNTIY
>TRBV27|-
ASSWTVGQPQH
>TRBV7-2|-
ASSTRQTYEQY
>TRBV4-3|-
ASSADRSSYNEQF
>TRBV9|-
ASSLSGGHSSYEQY
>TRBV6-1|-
ASRRQGQETQY
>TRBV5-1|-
ASSFTGVGNEQY
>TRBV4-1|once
ASSQGGAGASYNEQF
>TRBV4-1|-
ASSQARQETNYGYT
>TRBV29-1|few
SVVGQGSFENTEAF
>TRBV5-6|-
ASSLAGTGELF
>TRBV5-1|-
ASSLDRFTMEY
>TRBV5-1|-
ASSPRQGEVGEQY
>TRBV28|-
ASTSELVGEAF
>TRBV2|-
ASIRTSTNTDTQY
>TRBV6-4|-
ASSFMGLAADTQY
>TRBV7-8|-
ASSLGTGGSYEQY
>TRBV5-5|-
ASSFSQGPYEQY
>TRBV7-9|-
ASSFSLGNQETQY
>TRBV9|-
ASSPAGTGSYEQY
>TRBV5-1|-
ASSWTGGAQF
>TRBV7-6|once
ASSLQGGAYEQY
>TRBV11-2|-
ASRAGLAGGGGRKDEQF
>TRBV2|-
ASSFFHPDRNYGYT
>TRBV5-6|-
ASSFQGTYNEQF
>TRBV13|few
ASSLGRNSYEQY
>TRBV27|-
ASSPDRTSSGNTIY
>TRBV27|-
ASSTWTSGLYEQY
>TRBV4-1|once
ASSQDSGDPTDTQY
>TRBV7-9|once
ASSLAGVRYYEQY
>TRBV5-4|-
ASSDRGRGETQY
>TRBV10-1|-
ASSSDRDEATPYNEQF